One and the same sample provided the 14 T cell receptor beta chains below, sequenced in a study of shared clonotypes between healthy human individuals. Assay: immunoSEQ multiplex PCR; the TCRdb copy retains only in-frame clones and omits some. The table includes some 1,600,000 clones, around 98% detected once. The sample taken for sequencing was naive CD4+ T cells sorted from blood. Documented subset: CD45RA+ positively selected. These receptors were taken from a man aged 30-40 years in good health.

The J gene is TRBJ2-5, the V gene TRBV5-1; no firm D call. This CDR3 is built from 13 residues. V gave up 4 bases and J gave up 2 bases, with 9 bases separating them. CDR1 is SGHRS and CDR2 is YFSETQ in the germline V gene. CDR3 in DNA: TGCGCCAGCAGCCCAAAGTCACAAGAGACCCAGTACTTC. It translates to CASSPKSQETQYF.

The CDR3 protein is CASRDRGDLQQFF. CDR3 sequence (DNA): TGCGCCAGCAGGGACCGGGGAGACCTGCAGCAGTTCTTC. The chain employs TRBV5-1 and TRBJ2-1; possible D gene TRBD2, 5 bases. The CDR3 has 13 residues. CDR1 and CDR2 (germline): SGHRS, YFSETQ. Trimming removed 5 bases at V and 11 bases at J, with 17 bases between. Full variable domain (remainder filled in from reference TRBV5-1 and TRBJ2-1): KAGVTQTPRYLIKTRGQQVTLSCSPISGHRSVSWYQQTPGQGLQFLFEYFSETQRNKGNFPGRFSGRQFSNSRSEMNVSTLELGDSALYLCASRDRGDLQQFFGPGTRLTVL.

Here the CDR3 reads CASSESRDTQYF. The CDR3 nucleotides are TGTGCCAGCAGTGAATCCAGAGATACGCAGTATTTT. The chain joins TRBV25-1 to TRBJ2-3; D call uncertain. Germline lookup yields CDR1 MGHDK and CDR2 SYGVNS. V was cut by 1 base and J by 5 bases, with 4 bases left in between. The CDR3 is 12 amino acids.

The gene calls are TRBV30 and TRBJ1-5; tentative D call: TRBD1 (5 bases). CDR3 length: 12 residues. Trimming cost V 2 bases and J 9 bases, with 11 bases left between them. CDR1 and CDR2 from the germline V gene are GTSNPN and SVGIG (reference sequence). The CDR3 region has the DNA TGTGCCTGGAGTACGGGGGGACGGCCCCAGCATTTT. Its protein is CAWSTGGRPQHF. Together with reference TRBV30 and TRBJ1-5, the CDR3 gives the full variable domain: SQTIHQWPATLVQPVGSPLSLECTVEGTSNPNLYWYRQAAGRGLQLLFYSVGIGQISSEVPQNLSASRPQDRQFILSSKKLLLSDSGFYLCAWSTGGRPQHFGDGTRLSIL.

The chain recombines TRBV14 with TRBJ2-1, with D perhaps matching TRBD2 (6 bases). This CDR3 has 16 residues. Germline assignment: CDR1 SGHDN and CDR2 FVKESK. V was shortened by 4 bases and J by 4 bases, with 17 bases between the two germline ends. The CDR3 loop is CASSRLGRAEYNEQFF. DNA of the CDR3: TGTGCCAGCAGCCGTCTCGGGAGAGCCGAATACAATGAGCAGTTCTTC.

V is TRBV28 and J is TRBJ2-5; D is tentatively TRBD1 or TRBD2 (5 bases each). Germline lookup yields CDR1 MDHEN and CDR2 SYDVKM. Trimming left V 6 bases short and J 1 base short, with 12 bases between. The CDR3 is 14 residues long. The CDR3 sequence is CASSGDRPQETQYF. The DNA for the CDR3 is TGTGCCAGCAGCGGGGACCGACCCCAAGAGACCCAGTACTTC.

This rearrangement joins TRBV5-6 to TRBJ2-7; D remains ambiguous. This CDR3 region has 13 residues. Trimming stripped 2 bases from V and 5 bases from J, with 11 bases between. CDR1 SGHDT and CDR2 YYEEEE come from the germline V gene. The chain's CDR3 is CASSFPLVNEQYF. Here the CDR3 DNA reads TGTGCCAGCAGCTTCCCTCTAGTAAACGAGCAGTACTTC.

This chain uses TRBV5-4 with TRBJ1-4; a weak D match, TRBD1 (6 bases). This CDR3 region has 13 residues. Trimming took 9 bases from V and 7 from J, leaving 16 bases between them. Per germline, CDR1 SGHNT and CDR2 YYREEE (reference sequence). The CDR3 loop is CATKGRGGEKLFF. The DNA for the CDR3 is TGTGCCACCAAAGGCAGGGGCGGTGAAAAACTGTTTTTT.

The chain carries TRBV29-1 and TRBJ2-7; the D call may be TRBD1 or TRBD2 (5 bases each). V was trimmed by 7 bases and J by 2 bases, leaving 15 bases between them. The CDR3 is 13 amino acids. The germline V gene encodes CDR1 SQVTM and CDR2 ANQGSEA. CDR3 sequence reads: CSAKGDRAYEQYF. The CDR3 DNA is TGCAGCGCCAAAGGGGACCGAGCCTACGAGCAGTACTTC.

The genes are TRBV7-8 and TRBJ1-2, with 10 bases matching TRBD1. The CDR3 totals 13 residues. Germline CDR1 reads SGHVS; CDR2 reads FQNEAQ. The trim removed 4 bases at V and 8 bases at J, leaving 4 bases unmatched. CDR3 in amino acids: CASSSGTGAGYTF. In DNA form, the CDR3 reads TGTGCCAGCAGCTCCGGGACAGGGGCCGGCTACACCTTC.

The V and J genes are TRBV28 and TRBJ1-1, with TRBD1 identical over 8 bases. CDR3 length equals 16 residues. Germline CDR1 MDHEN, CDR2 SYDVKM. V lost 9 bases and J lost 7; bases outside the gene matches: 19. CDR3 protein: CASTNAGGFVRIEAFF. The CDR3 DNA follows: TGTGCCAGTACAAATGCAGGGGGCTTTGTGAGAATTGAAGCTTTCTTT.

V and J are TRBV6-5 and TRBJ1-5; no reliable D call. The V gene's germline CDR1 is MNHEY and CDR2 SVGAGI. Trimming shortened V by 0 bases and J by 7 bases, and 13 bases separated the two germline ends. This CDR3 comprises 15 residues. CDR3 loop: CASSYSGPSGQPQHF. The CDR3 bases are TGTGCCAGCAGTTACTCGGGTCCGTCGGGCCAGCCCCAGCATTTT.

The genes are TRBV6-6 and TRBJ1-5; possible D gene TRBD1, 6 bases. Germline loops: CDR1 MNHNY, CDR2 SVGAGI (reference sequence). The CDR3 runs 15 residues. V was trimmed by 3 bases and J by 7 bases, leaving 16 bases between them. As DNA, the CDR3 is TGTGCCAGCAGTTATCCTACAGGGCGGGGGCAGCCCCAGCATTTT. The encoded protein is CASSYPTGRGQPQHF.

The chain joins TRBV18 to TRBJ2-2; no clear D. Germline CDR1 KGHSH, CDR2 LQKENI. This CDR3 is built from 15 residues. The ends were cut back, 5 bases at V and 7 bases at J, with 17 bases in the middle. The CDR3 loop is CASSSAPGGSGELFF. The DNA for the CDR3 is TGTGCCAGCTCATCAGCTCCTGGCGGCAGCGGGGAGCTGTTTTTT.